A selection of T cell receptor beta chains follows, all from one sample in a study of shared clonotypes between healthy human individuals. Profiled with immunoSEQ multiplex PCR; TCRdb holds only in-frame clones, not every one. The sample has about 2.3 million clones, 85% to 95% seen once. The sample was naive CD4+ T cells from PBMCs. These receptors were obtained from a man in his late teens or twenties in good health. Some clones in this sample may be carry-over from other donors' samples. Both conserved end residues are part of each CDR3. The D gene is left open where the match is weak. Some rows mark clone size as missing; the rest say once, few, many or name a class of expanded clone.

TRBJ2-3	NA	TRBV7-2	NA	CASSLVGPTDTQYF	TGTGCCAGCAGCTTAGTTGGACCCACAGATACGCAGTATTTT
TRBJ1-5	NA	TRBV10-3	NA	CAISEWAGNSNQPQHF	TGTGCCATCAGTGAGTGGGCAGGGAATAGCAATCAGCCCCAGCATTTT
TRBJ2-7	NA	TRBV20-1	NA	CSASFEQYF	TGCAGTGCTAGTTTCGAGCAGTACTTC
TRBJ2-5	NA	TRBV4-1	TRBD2	CASSPTSGRAETQYF	TGCGCCAGCAGCCCGACTAGCGGGAGGGCGGAGACCCAGTACTTC
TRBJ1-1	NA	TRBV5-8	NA	CASSSYAEAFF	TGTGCCAGCAGCTCGTACGCTGAAGCTTTCTTT
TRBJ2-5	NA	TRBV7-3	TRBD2	CASSASSGRLETQYF	TGTGCCAGCAGCGCGTCTAGCGGGAGGTTGGAGACCCAGTACTTC
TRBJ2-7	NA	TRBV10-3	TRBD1	CAISLGTGGAYEQYF	TGTGCCATCAGCCTCGGGACAGGGGGGGCCTACGAGCAGTACTTC
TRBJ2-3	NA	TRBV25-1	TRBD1	CASSSWDRSFTDTQYF	TGTGCCAGCAGTTCATGGGACAGGTCATTCACAGATACGCAGTATTTT
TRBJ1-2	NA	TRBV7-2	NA	CASSLHSVDGYTF	TGTGCCAGCAGCTTACATTCCGTCGATGGCTACACCTTC
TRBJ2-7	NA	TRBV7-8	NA	CASSLFWGGDSKQYF	TGTGCCAGCAGCTTATTTTGGGGCGGGGATTCCAAGCAGTACTTC
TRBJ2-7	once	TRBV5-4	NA	CASSLGPAGDEQYF	TGTGCCAGCAGCTTGGGCCCCGCAGGAGACGAGCAGTACTTC
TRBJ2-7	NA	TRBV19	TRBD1	CASSTPGQGEYEQYF	TGTGCCAGTAGTACCCCGGGACAGGGGGAGTACGAGCAGTACTTC
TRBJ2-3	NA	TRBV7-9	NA	CASSLGQRDYLYTQYF	TGTGCCAGCAGCTTAGGGCAACGAGACTATCTCTATACGCAGTATTTT
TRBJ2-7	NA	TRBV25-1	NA	CASRGAVSSYEQYF	TGTGCCAGCAGGGGAGCGGTTAGCTCCTACGAGCAGTACTTC
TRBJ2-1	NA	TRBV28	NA	CASSLRFPRPEQFF	TGTGCCAGCAGTTTACGGTTCCCGAGACCTGAGCAGTTCTTC
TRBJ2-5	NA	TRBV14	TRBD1	CASSVQGAAETQYF	TGTGCCAGCAGCGTACAGGGGGCGGCGGAGACCCAGTACTTC
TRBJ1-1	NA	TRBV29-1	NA	CSVEEGRRVEAFF	TGCAGCGTTGAGGAGGGACGGAGAGTTGAAGCTTTCTTT
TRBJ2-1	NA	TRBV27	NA	CASSIYSGEQFF	TGTGCCAGCAGTATTTACTCGGGTGAGCAGTTCTTC
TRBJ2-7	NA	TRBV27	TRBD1	CASRKPGQGAYEQYF	TGTGCCAGCAGAAAACCGGGACAGGGGGCTTACGAGCAGTACTTC
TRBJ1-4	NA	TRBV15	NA	CATNRAPGGGEKLFF	TGTGCCACCAACCGGGCTCCGGGAGGGGGTGAAAAACTGTTTTTT
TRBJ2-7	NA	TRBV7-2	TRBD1	CAGSQDREISHEQYF	TGTGCCGGCAGCCAGGACAGGGAGATTAGTCACGAGCAGTACTTC
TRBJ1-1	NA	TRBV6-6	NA	CASGQRNTEAFF	TGTGCCAGTGGACAGAGGAACACTGAAGCTTTCTTT
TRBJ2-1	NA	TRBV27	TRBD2	CASSVRGTSGYNEQFF	TGTGCCAGCTCGGTCCGCGGGACTAGCGGTTACAATGAGCAGTTCTTC
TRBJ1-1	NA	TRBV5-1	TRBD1	CASSLRQGGTEAFF	TGCGCCAGCAGCTTGAGGCAGGGGGGCACTGAAGCTTTCTTT
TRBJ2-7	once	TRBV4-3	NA	CASSQDTQRNVYEQYF	TGCGCCAGCAGCCAAGATACCCAGCGGAACGTCTACGAGCAGTACTTC
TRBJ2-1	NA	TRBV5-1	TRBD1	CASRYTGAYNEQFF	TGCGCCAGCAGGTATACAGGGGCCTACAATGAGCAGTTCTTC
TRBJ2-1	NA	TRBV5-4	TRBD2	CASSLPSGRGNEQFF	TGTGCCAGCAGCTTGCCTAGCGGGAGGGGGAATGAGCAGTTCTTC
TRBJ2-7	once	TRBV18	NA	CASSPQVSYEQYF	TGTGCCAGCTCACCACAGGTTTCCTACGAGCAGTACTTC
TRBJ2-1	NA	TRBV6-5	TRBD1	CASSPTGAGFNEQFF	TGTGCCAGCAGCCCAACAGGGGCCGGATTCAATGAGCAGTTCTTC
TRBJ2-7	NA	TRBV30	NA	CAWSLRSGWYEQYF	TGTGCCTGGAGTCTGAGGTCGGGGTGGTACGAGCAGTACTTC
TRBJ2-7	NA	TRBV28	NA	CASSSSYEQYF	TGTGCCAGCAGCAGCTCCTACGAGCAGTACTTC
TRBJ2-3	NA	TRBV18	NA	CASSPPTWEGTDTQYF	TGTGCCAGCTCACCACCGACGTGGGAAGGCACAGATACGCAGTATTTT
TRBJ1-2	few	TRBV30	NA	CAWSPSGFNYGYTF	TGTGCCTGGAGCCCCTCGGGGTTCAACTATGGCTACACCTTC
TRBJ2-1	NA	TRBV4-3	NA	CASSQESRQFF	TGCGCCAGCAGCCAAGAGTCTAGGCAGTTCTTC
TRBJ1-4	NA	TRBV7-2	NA	CASSVGHLPNEKLFF	TGTGCCAGCAGCGTGGGACATTTGCCTAATGAAAAACTGTTTTTT
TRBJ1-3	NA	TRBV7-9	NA	CASSFGAGNTIYF	TGTGCCAGCAGCTTTGGGGCTGGAAACACCATATATTTT
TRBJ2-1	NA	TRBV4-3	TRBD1	CASSQEGQGYNEQFF	TGCGCCAGCAGCCAAGAGGGACAGGGATACAATGAGCAGTTCTTC